These 3 T cell receptor beta chains originate from one sample sequenced in a study of cytomegalovirus exposure and HLA in healthy donors. 60 Vbeta and 13 Jbeta primers were used in PCR. Clones were read by immunoSEQ multiplex PCR, and TCRdb kept only the in-frame ones, dropping some. This table holds 140,000 or so clones, around three fifths found once. Sequenced: PBMCs. The source is a male donor in good health and CMV-seronegative.

The genes are TRBV19 and TRBJ1-1; 10 nucleotides line up with TRBD1. The CDR3 is made up of 13 amino acids. Germline V gene data show CDR1 as LNHDA and CDR2 as SQIVND (reference sequence). Losses at the gene ends were 6 bases for V and 5 bases for J; bases not matched to a gene: 3. CDR3 DNA: TGTGCCAGTAGGATGGGACAGGGGACTGAAGCTTTCTTT. Protein sequence: CASRMGQGTEAFF.

The V and J genes are TRBV7-9 and TRBJ2-2; D is ambiguous. Trimming took 5 bases from V and 0 from J, leaving 7 bases between them. This CDR3 comprises 14 residues. Germline CDR1 reads SEHNR; CDR2 reads FQNEAQ (reference sequence). The CDR3 DNA is TGTGCCAGCAGCCTCACTCCGAACACCGGGGAGCTGTTTTTT. Its protein product is CASSLTPNTGELFF.

CDR3 nucleotide sequence: TGCAGTGCTGGGGACAGGGGCGAGCAGTACTTC. It encodes CSAGDRGEQYF. This chain connects TRBV20-1 to TRBJ2-7, with 10 bases that match TRBD1. From germline, CDR1 is DFQATT and CDR2 SNEGSKA (reference sequence). CDR3 length: 11 residues. Germline trimming cut 5 bases from V and 6 bases from J; bases unmatched to any gene: 1.